This T cell receptor (beta chain) was observed in a study of blood T cells in healthy people across ages. The CDR3 spans 14 residues. V lost 3 bases to trimming and J lost 11 bases, with 19 bases between them. Germline lookup yields CDR1 LGHDT and CDR2 YNNKEL (reference sequence). Through a sample-barcoded 5' primer and a J-beta primer mix, a second PCR was run for roughly 7 to 12 cycles. One entry per CDR3 protein results from TCRdb running MiXCR on the 5' RACE reads. The sample lists over 1.5 million distinct CDR3 sequences, about 50% occurring once. In this sample, this clonotype turned up a few times.

The genes are TRBV3-1 and TRBJ2-5; maybe TRBD2 (6 bases). The source of this sequence is a woman between 40 and 50 years old in good health. The specimen was blood. The CDR3 DNA reads TGTGCCAGCAGCCAGGGGCCTTACGGAGGGGAGCAGTACTTC. Its translation: CASSQGPYGGEQYF.